The TCR beta chain under discussion was sequenced for a study of cytomegalovirus exposure and HLA in healthy donors. Study background: Among the 300 to 400 donors who were genotyped, approximately 83% fell in the genetic ancestry cluster that is associated with self-reported Caucasian donors.

Worth noting for this clone: Antigen: not known.

Study findings and constraints: Analyses of presence/absence relied on an assumption of roughly uniform sequencing depth across donors. The study labeled about 160 TCR beta chains cytomegalovirus-associated. Across HLA loci, a later analysis found differing TCR association rates, with DRB1 most and HLA-C fewest.

Primers included in the PCR were 60 Vbeta and 13 Jbeta primers. Here immunoSEQ multiplex PCR was the method, and the copy in TCRdb shows in-frame clones only, minus some. Here the sample spans some 90,000 clones, approximately 71% being singletons. The clonotype comes from a man over 45 in good health and CMV-seronegative. Sequences were obtained from PBMCs.

CDR3 protein: CASSDRGLGNSPLHF. As DNA, the CDR3 is TGTGCCAGCAGTGACAGGGGGCTGGGTAATTCACCCCTCCACTTT. V gene TRBV6-1 combines with J gene TRBJ1-6, with 8 bases fitting TRBD1. The length of the CDR3 is 15 residues. The germline V gene has CDR1 MNHNS and CDR2 SASEGT. V was pared by 3 bases and J by 6 bases, with 4 bases of the junction left unmatched.